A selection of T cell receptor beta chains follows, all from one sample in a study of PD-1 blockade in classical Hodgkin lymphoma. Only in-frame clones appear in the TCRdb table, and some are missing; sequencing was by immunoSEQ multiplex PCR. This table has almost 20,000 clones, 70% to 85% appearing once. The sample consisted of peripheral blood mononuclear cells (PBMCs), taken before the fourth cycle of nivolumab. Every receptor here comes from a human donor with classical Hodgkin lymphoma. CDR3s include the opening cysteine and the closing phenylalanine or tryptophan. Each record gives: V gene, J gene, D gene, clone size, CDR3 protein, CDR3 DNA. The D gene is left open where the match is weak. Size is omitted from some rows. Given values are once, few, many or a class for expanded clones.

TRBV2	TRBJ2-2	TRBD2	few	CASRTSLSDTGELFF	TGTGCCAGCAGGACTAGCTTGTCGGACACCGGGGAGCTGTTTTTT
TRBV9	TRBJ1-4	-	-	CASSVATDEKLFF	TGTGCCAGCAGCGTAGCTACGGATGAAAAACTGTTTTTT
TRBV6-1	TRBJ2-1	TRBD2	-	CASRSTSGRTDEQFF	TGTGCCAGCAGATCAACTAGCGGGAGGACCGATGAGCAGTTCTTC
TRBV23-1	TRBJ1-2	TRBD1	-	CARGQGQGVYYGYTF	TGCGCCAGGGGTCAAGGACAGGGGGTTTACTATGGCTACACCTTC
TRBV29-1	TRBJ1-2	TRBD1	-	CSTGTGVSGYTF	TGCAGCACCGGGACAGGTGTTTCTGGCTACACCTTC
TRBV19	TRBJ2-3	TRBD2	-	CASSIAGGFTDTQYF	TGTGCCAGTAGTATAGCGGGAGGCTTCACAGATACGCAGTATTTT
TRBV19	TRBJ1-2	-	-	CASSGGGATGYTF	TGTGCCAGTAGTGGCGGAGGGGCAACTGGCTACACCTTC
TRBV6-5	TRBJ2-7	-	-	CASSYIGQTYEQYF	TGTGCCAGCAGTTACATAGGACAGACCTACGAGCAGTACTTC
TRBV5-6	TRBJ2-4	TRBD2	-	CASRTARDYPPIQYF	TGTGCCAGCAGGACCGCCCGGGACTACCCTCCCATTCAGTACTTC
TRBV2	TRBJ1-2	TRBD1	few	CASMRTGTRGYGYTF	TGTGCCAGCATGAGGACAGGGACGAGGGGATATGGCTACACCTTC
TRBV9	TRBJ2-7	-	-	CASSLGRGPSGLYEQYF	TGTGCCAGCAGCCTAGGGAGGGGGCCGTCAGGTCTTTACGAGCAGTACTTC
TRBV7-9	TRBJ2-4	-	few	CASSLGPLLAKNIQYF	TGTGCCAGCAGCTTAGGACCGTTGCTAGCCAAAAACATTCAGTACTTC
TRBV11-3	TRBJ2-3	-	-	CASSSALGGNTQYF	TGTGCCAGCAGCTCCGCCCTCGGCGGGAATACGCAGTATTTT
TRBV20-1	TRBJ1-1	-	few	CSARDPGEAFF	TGCAGTGCTAGAGACCCCGGCGAAGCTTTCTTT
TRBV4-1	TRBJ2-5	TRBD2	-	CASSQITGREETQYF	TGCGCCAGCAGCCAGATTACGGGGAGGGAAGAGACCCAGTACTTC